This TCR beta chain was recorded in a study of blood T cell repertoires in COVID-19. Study information: Acute-phase and convalescent COVID-19 samples originated in the United States, Italy and Spain.

This clone was counted only a few times. The V gene's germline CDR1 is SQVTM and CDR2 ANQGSEA. The CDR3 loop spans 18 amino acids. The germline V and J ends were trimmed by 5 bases and 8 bases, with 31 bases remaining between them. Original methodology: Estimation of nucleated cell counts was performed using reference gene primer amplification. The data were produced by immunoSEQ multiplex PCR, yet TCRdb's version contains in-frame clones alone and is incomplete. The V and J calls and clone size are taken from that table; D and trimming were inferred from the DNA. Here the sample spans about 200,000 clones, approximately 80% being singletons.

This sequence joins TRBV29-1 and TRBJ2-1; perhaps TRBD2 as D (7 bases). Input material: peripheral blood. The TCR comes from a woman aged 80 or over with acute or convalescent COVID-19. DNA for the CDR3: TGCAGCGTTATCGCAGGGGACTACGGGACTTTACTACTATATGAGCAGTTCTTC. Translated, it gives CSVIAGDYGTLLLYEQFF.